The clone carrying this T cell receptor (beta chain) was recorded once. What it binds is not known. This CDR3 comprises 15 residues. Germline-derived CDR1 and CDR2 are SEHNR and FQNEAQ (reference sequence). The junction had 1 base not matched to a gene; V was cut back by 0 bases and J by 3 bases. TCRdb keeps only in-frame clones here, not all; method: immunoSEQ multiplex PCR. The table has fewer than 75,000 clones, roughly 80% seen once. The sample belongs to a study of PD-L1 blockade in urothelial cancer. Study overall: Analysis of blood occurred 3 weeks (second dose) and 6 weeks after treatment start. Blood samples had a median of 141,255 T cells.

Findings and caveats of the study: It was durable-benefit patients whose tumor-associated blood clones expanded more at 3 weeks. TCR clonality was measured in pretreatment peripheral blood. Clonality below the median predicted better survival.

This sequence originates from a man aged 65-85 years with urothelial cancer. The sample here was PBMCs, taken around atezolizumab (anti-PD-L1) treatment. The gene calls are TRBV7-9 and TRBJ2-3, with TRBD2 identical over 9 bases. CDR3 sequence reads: CASSLATSGTDTQYF. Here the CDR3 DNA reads TGTGCCAGCAGCTTAGCCACTAGCGGGACAGATACGCAGTATTTT.